The 24 T cell receptor beta chains presented below share a single source sample, sequenced in a study of blood T cell repertoires in COVID-19. The data were produced by immunoSEQ multiplex PCR, yet TCRdb's version contains in-frame clones alone and is incomplete. The profile shows about 300,000 clones, nearly 90% of them singletons. Sequenced: PBMCs or T cells enriched from blood (not recorded which). These receptor sequences come from a woman between 50 and 59 years old who had been exposed to COVID-19.

Comment on this clone: Other DNA sequences of this sample code for an identical CDR3. V usage is TRBV5-1 and J usage is TRBJ2-1; TRBD1 might be the D (5 bases). V dropped 0 bases and J dropped 4 bases, with 8 bases sitting between them. The CDR3 totals 14 residues. CDR1 SGHRS and CDR2 YFSETQ come from the germline V gene. CDR3 sequence reads: CASSLGGSYNEQFF. The CDR3 DNA follows: TGCGCCAGCAGCTTGGGGGGCTCGTACAATGAGCAGTTCTTC.

The chain couples TRBV28 to TRBJ1-6; D gene ambiguous. The CDR3 extends over 15 amino acids. Germline CDR1 is MDHEN and CDR2 is SYDVKM. V dropped 8 bases and J dropped 2 bases, with 13 bases sitting between them. The CDR3 is CASPCHSPYNSPLHF. The CDR3 DNA is TGTGCCAGCCCTTGTCACAGTCCCTATAATTCACCCCTCCACTTT.

The chain employs TRBV20-1 and TRBJ2-7; D not certain. The CDR3 has 11 amino acids. The V end was cut by 5 bases, the J end by 6 bases, with 11 bases between. From germline, CDR1 is DFQATT and CDR2 SNEGSKA (reference sequence). The CDR3 loop reads CSAETPVEQYF. CDR3 DNA: TGCAGTGCTGAAACACCCGTCGAGCAGTACTTC.

The chain joins TRBV5-1 to TRBJ2-3; the D gene is possibly TRBD2 (6 bases). The CDR3 spans 16 residues. V gave up 3 bases and J gave up 0 bases, with 14 bases separating them. Germline V gives CDR1 SGHRS, CDR2 YFSETQ. The CDR3 region is CASSSPRGLSTDTQYF. In DNA, the CDR3 is TGCGCCAGCAGCTCCCCGCGGGGACTTAGCACAGATACGCAGTATTTT.

This clone was counted a single time. The J gene is TRBJ1-2, the V gene TRBV30, with TRBD1 matching 7 bases. Germline V gene data show CDR1 as GTSNPN and CDR2 as SVGIG (reference sequence). The CDR3 covers 15 residues. The V and J ends lost 3 bases and 1 base, in that order; junction bases with no gene match: 8. This CDR3 is CAWRAGTAGNYGYTF. The CDR3 nucleotides read TGTGCCTGGAGGGCCGGGACAGCGGGTAACTATGGCTACACCTTC.

This clone has a handful of counts. The rearrangement joins TRBV27 to TRBJ1-4; the D is unclear. The germline gives CDR1 MNHEY, CDR2 SMNVEV (reference sequence). The CDR3 contains 15 residues. The V end was cut by 2 bases, the J end by 8 bases, with 15 bases between. The CDR3 coding sequence is TGTGCCAGCAGTTTAATGGGAGTAAGCGAGGAAAAACTGTTTTTT. This gives the protein CASSLMGVSEEKLFF.

As concerns this clone: Relative to the germline gene, one junction end is altered; a read error may explain this. V is TRBV3-1 (or the pseudogene TRBV3-2) and J is TRBJ2-3, with 16 bases aligning to TRBD2. The CDR3 totals 14 residues. The germline V gene encodes CDR1 LGHDT and CDR2 YNNKEL (reference sequence). The CDR3 spells CASSQEGLAGGADF. The CDR3 DNA reads TGTGCCAGCAGCCAAGAGGGACTAGCGGGGGGGGCCGATTTT.

This sequence joins TRBV7-9 and TRBJ1-6; 7 bases map to TRBD1. The CDR3 is 15 residues long. V was clipped by 5 bases and J by 8 bases; unmatched bases: 9. Germline assignment: CDR1 SEHNR and CDR2 FQNEAQ (reference sequence). The CDR3 DNA is TGTGCCAGCAGCCGACCAGGGGGTGAGGATTCACCCCTCCACTTT. Amino acids: CASSRPGGEDSPLHF.

The chain couples TRBV6-5 to TRBJ1-2, with D hard to call. CDR3 size: 13 residues. V shed 6 bases and J shed 5 bases, with 13 bases lying between them. From germline, CDR1 is MNHEY and CDR2 SVGAGI. The CDR3 loop reads CASRDPGMYGYTF. The CDR3 nucleotides read TGTGCCAGCAGAGACCCGGGAATGTATGGCTACACCTTC.

The V gene is TRBV28, the J gene TRBJ1-2; TRBD1 aligns across 7 bases. V dropped 5 bases and J dropped 2; count of bases not matched to a gene: 8. Germline CDR1 and CDR2: MDHEN and SYDVKM. CDR3 length: 15 residues. CDR3 DNA: TGTGCCAGCAGTGTACCGGGACAGCGCAACTATGGCTACACCTTC. This sequence encodes CASSVPGQRNYGYTF.

This sequence joins TRBV15 and TRBJ2-1; weak D call: TRBD1 (6 bases). V was trimmed by 1 base and J by 3 bases, leaving 10 bases between them. Germline-derived CDR1 and CDR2 are LNHNV and YYDKDF (reference sequence). CDR3 size: 15 residues. The CDR3 protein is CATSRVRGFYNEQFF. The CDR3 DNA reads as TGTGCCACCAGCAGAGTGAGGGGGTTCTACAATGAGCAGTTCTTC. Complete variable domain (other parts from reference TRBV15 and TRBJ2-1): DAMVIQNPRYQVTQFGKPVTLSCSQTLNHNVMYWYQQKSSQAPKLLFHYYDKDFNNEADTPDNFQSRRPNTSFCFLDIRSPGLGDTAMYLCATSRVRGFYNEQFFGPGTRLTVL.

The chain uses TRBV29-1 and TRBJ2-2; maybe TRBD1 (5 bases). The germline V gene encodes CDR1 SQVTM and CDR2 ANQGSEA. Deletions cut 4 bases from V and 5 bases from J, with 14 bases between. The CDR3 is 14 residues long. The CDR3 DNA reads TGCAGCGTTGGCTTAGGGGCTGGGACCGGGGAGCTGTTTTTT. This encodes CSVGLGAGTGELFF.

This sequence joins TRBV10-3 and TRBJ2-7; 11 bases align to TRBD2. V was clipped by 0 bases and J by 6 bases; unmatched bases: 7. The germline V gene has CDR1 ENHRY and CDR2 SYGVKD. CDR3 size: 16 residues. CDR3: CAISESTGTSGSEQYF. Here the CDR3 DNA reads TGTGCCATCAGTGAGTCGACAGGGACTAGCGGATCCGAGCAGTACTTC.

The chain is built from TRBV2 and TRBJ1-6; 9 bases fit TRBD1. Germline V CDR1 and CDR2: SNHLY, FYNNEI. The CDR3 has 15 amino acids. V dropped 6 bases and J dropped 8; count of bases not matched to a gene: 8. The CDR3 sequence is CASSQDRGRDSPLHF. As DNA, the CDR3 is TGTGCCAGCAGCCAGGACAGGGGAAGGGATTCACCCCTCCACTTT.

This clone was seen a single time. The chain combines TRBV30 with TRBJ1-2, with a possible D match to TRBD1 (5 bases). V shed 0 bases and J shed 5 bases, with 16 bases lying between them. Germline V gene data show CDR1 as GTSNPN and CDR2 as SVGIG (reference sequence). The CDR3 is 15 residues long. The CDR3 reads CAWSVSRTGSYGYTF. CDR3 nucleotide sequence: TGTGCCTGGAGTGTAAGTCGTACAGGCTCTTATGGCTACACCTTC.

The CDR3: CASSRATGIPPATNEKLFF. CDR3 DNA: TGCGCCAGCAGCCGGGCCACGGGGATCCCGCCTGCAACTAATGAAAAACTGTTTTTT. This chain uses TRBV4-1 with TRBJ1-4; unclear D gene. V was cut by 4 bases and J by 0 bases, with 21 bases left in between. The CDR3 has 19 amino acids. Germline CDR1 is MGHRA and CDR2 is YSYEKL.

The V call is TRBV7-2, the J call TRBJ2-3; 9 bases agree with TRBD2. V shed 7 bases, J shed 5 bases, and the junction held 10 bases outside the gene matches. Germline values: CDR1 SGHTA, CDR2 FQGNSA. The CDR3 is made up of 15 amino acids. This CDR3 is CASTSGGGAGDTQYF. The CDR3 region has the DNA TGTGCCAGCACTTCGGGCGGGGGGGCCGGAGATACGCAGTATTTT.

The V call is TRBV3-1 (or the pseudogene TRBV3-2), the J call TRBJ1-3, with D hard to call. Germline CDR1 LGHDT, CDR2 YNNKEL (reference sequence). The CDR3 loop spans 19 amino acids. With 2 bases removed from V and 0 bases from J, the gap between germline ends came to 20 bases. CDR3 sequence (DNA): TGTGCCAGCAGCCAATTCATAACAGAGGGCCGAAGCTCTGGAAACACCATATATTTT. It encodes CASSQFITEGRSSGNTIYF.

The rearrangement joins TRBV7-2 to TRBJ2-2; 7 positions match TRBD1. Germline CDR1 is SGHTA and CDR2 is FQGNSA. CDR3 length equals 16 residues. J lost 3 bases, V lost 3 bases, and 7 bases had no gene match. The DNA of the CDR3 is TGTGCCAGCAGCTTGGCCATGACAGGGTACACCGGGGAGCTGTTTTTT. Its protein is CASSLAMTGYTGELFF.

The chain is built from TRBV2 and TRBJ1-5; unclear D gene. CDR1 and CDR2 (germline): SNHLY, FYNNEI. Deletions cut 1 base from V and 11 bases from J, with 12 bases between. The CDR3 consists of 13 residues. CDR3 loop: CASSEEAYPSQHF. The DNA of the CDR3 is TGTGCCAGCAGTGAAGAAGCGTACCCGTCCCAGCATTTT.

This CDR3 reads CASSLEAGIGELFF. The DNA for the CDR3 is TGTGCCAGCAGCTTAGAAGCAGGAATCGGGGAGCTGTTTTTT. The gene calls are TRBV11-3 and TRBJ2-2, with D hard to call. This CDR3 has 14 amino acids. Germline V gene sequence: CDR1 SGHNT, CDR2 YENEEA. V lost 0 bases and J lost 7, with 9 bases in between. The whole variable domain, filled in from reference TRBV11-3 and TRBJ2-2, reads EAGVVQSPRYKIIEKKQPVAFWCNPISGHNTLYWYLQNLGQGPELLIRYENEEAVDDSQLPKDRFSAERLKGVDSTLKIQPAELGDSAVYLCASSLEAGIGELFFGEGSRLTVL.

The rearrangement uses TRBV5-4 and TRBJ1-2; D remains unclear. With 0 bases removed from V and 7 bases from J, the gap between germline ends came to 13 bases. The CDR3 has 14 residues. CDR1 and CDR2 from the germline V gene are SGHNT and YYREEE (reference sequence). CDR3 residues: CASSLDPGISGYTF. The CDR3 coding sequence is TGTGCCAGCAGCTTGGACCCGGGGATCAGTGGCTACACCTTC.

In its sample, this clone was seen a few times. The V gene is TRBV6-5, the J gene TRBJ2-7; D gene ambiguous. Germline V gene sequence: CDR1 MNHEY, CDR2 SVGAGI. V was shortened by 7 bases and J by 6 bases, with 16 bases between the two germline ends. The CDR3 has 13 amino acids. The CDR3: CASKVDPAFEQYF. In nucleotides, the CDR3 is TGTGCCAGCAAGGTTGACCCAGCGTTCGAGCAGTACTTC.

This chain links TRBV3-1 (or the pseudogene TRBV3-2) with TRBJ1-2, with 10 bases lining up with TRBD1. In germline, CDR1 is LGHDT, CDR2 YNNKEL (reference sequence). The CDR3 covers 14 residues. Trimming removed 3 bases from V and 4 bases from J; junction bases left unmatched: 2. The CDR3 loop reads CASSQRDRGYGYTF. The CDR3 nucleotides are TGTGCCAGCAGCCAGAGGGACAGGGGCTATGGCTACACCTTC.